This passage covers 13 T cell receptor beta chains from one sample sequenced in a study of Tregs in tolerant kidney transplant recipients. Some clones are missing from TCRdb's copy, which holds only in-frame ones; the method was immunoSEQ multiplex PCR. The data contain tens of thousands of clones, 80% to 95% of them singletons. Related graft donors supplied nonmyeloablative bone marrow transplants, and mixed chimerism was transient. Material: CD4+ T cells from blood (PBMCs), obtained 12 months after the transplant. Receptor source: a human patient who received a combined kidney and bone marrow transplant. The graft donor may account for some of the T cells.

The chain combines TRBV5-1 with TRBJ2-5; the D is unclear. The CDR3 is 15 amino acids. Germline V gives CDR1 SGHRS, CDR2 YFSETQ. V lost 2 bases, J lost 2 bases, and 13 bases lay in between. The chain's CDR3 is CASSLSRMRQETQYF. The CDR3 nucleotides read TGCGCCAGCAGCTTAAGCCGGATGAGGCAAGAGACCCAGTACTTC.

This chain uses TRBV27 with TRBJ2-5; 7 bases are shared with TRBD2. The J call may not be correct, given that the DNA end is closer to TRBJ2-7. The CDR3 extends over 15 amino acids. The germline V gene has CDR1 MNHEY and CDR2 SMNVEV (reference sequence). In DNA form, the CDR3 reads TGTGCCAGCAGTTGGATCGGGACTAACTCCTACGAGCAGTACTTC. Its translation is CASSWIGTNSYEQYF.

V gene TRBV5-1 combines with J gene TRBJ1-1; D unclear. Between the trimmed V and J ends, which lost 2 bases and 0 bases, there was a span of 17 bases. Per germline, CDR1 SGHRS and CDR2 YFSETQ. The CDR3 is made up of 17 amino acids. DNA for the CDR3: TGCGCCAGCAGCTTTTTCGGGGAACCCCATATGAACACTGAAGCTTTCTTT. It yields the protein CASSFFGEPHMNTEAFF.

The J gene is TRBJ1-2, the V gene TRBV9; D might be TRBD1 (6 bases). The germline V and J ends were trimmed by 3 bases and 1 base, with 13 bases remaining between them. Germline V gene sequence: CDR1 SGDLS, CDR2 YYNGEE. The CDR3 contains 15 residues. The CDR3 region is CASSETGTYNYGYTF. The CDR3, as DNA: TGTGCCAGCAGCGAAACCGGGACATATAACTATGGCTACACCTTC.

Points on this clone: Other DNA variants within this sample encode the same CDR3. The chain employs TRBV10-3 and TRBJ1-1; a weak D match, TRBD1 (5 bases). The CDR3 spans 14 residues. V was trimmed by 0 bases and J by 6 bases, leaving 11 bases between them. CDR1 and CDR2 from the germline V gene are ENHRY and SYGVKD. The CDR3 is CAISESGGGAEAFF. The DNA of the CDR3 is TGTGCCATCAGTGAGTCGGGGGGGGGAGCTGAAGCTTTCTTT.

This chain links TRBV4-3 with TRBJ2-5; D possibly corresponds to TRBD2 (6 bases). The CDR3 runs 17 residues. CDR1 and CDR2 from the germline V gene are LGHNA and YSLEER. The germline V and J ends were trimmed by 0 bases and 1 base, with 15 bases remaining between them. The CDR3 bases are TGCGCCAGCAGCCAAGATACTCTCGGGGGTTTCCAAGAGACCCAGTACTTC. This sequence encodes CASSQDTLGGFQETQYF.

This chain connects TRBV5-1 to TRBJ2-5; 10 positions match TRBD2. CDR1 SGHRS and CDR2 YFSETQ come from the germline V gene. V lost 1 base, J lost 5 bases, and 2 bases stayed unmatched. CDR3 size: 14 residues. CDR3 nucleotides: TGCGCCAGCAGCTTGACTAGCGGGATTGAGACCCAGTACTTC. Protein: CASSLTSGIETQYF.

V gene TRBV6-6 combines with J gene TRBJ2-7; possibly TRBD2 for D (6 bases). V lost 6 bases, J lost 5 bases, and 11 bases lay in between. The germline V gene has CDR1 MNHNY and CDR2 SVGAGI (reference sequence). This CDR3 is built from 12 residues. CDR3 in DNA: TGTGCCAGCAGCTCCCGGGAGAACGAGCAGTACTTC. Encoded protein: CASSSRENEQYF.

This chain uses TRBV19 with TRBJ2-1; TRBD1 might be the D (6 bases). Per germline, CDR1 LNHDA and CDR2 SQIVND (reference sequence). This CDR3 is built from 16 residues. Trimming removed 6 bases at V and 1 base at J, with 16 bases between. The CDR3 region is CASSPGGRGSYNEQFF. The CDR3, as DNA: TGTGCCAGTAGCCCCGGCGGCAGGGGATCCTACAATGAGCAGTTCTTC.

V usage is TRBV14 and J usage is TRBJ2-2; weak D call: TRBD1 (6 bases). CDR1 is SGHDN, CDR2 FVKESK, per germline. V lost 6 bases, J lost 6 bases, and 20 bases lay in between. The CDR3 sequence is 16 residues long. The CDR3 coding sequence is TGTGCCAGCAGTAGGCCGGGACATGATTTTCCCGGGGAGCTGTTTTTT. Its protein product is CASSRPGHDFPGELFF.

A word on this clone: This CDR3 is missing its conserved last phenylalanine or tryptophan, likely due to a read error. The chain employs TRBV27 and TRBJ1-6; perhaps TRBD1 as D (5 bases). CDR3 length: 17 residues. In germline, CDR1 is MNHEY, CDR2 SMNVEV (reference sequence). V was trimmed by 4 bases and J by 2 bases, leaving 15 bases between them. The CDR3 DNA follows: TGTGCCAGCAGTTACCGGGGCGGGGGTACCTATAATTCACCCCTCCACTAT. Protein product: CASSYRGGGTYNSPLHY.

V is TRBV27 and J is TRBJ1-2; D may be TRBD1 (6 bases). CDR3 length: 15 residues. The V gene lost 5 bases and the J gene lost 2 bases, with 15 bases spanning the gap. The germline CDR1 and CDR2 sequences are MNHEY and SMNVEV (reference sequence). The CDR3 sequence: CASSRGGRGNYGYTF. In nucleotides, the CDR3 is TGTGCCAGCAGTAGAGGTGGCAGGGGCAACTATGGCTACACCTTC.

The chain is built from TRBV18 and TRBJ2-1; D is unclear. The CDR3 loop spans 11 amino acids. Germline values: CDR1 KGHSH, CDR2 LQKENI. V was clipped by 3 bases and J by 9 bases, with 6 bases between them. The CDR3 region is CASSPESEQFF. The CDR3 bases are TGTGCCAGCTCACCCGAGTCTGAGCAGTTCTTC.